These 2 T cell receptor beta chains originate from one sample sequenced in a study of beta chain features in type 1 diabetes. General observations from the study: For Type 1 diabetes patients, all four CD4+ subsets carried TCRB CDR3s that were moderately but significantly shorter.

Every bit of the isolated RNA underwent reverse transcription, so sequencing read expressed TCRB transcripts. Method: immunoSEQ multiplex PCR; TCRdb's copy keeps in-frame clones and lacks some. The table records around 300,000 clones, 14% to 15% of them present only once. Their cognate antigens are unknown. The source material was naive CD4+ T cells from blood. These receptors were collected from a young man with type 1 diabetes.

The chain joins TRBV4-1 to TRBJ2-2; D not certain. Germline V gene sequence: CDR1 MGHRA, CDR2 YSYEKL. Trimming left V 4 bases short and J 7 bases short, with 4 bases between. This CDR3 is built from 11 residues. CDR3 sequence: CASSPIGELFF. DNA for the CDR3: TGCGCCAGCAGCCCAATCGGGGAGCTGTTTTTT.

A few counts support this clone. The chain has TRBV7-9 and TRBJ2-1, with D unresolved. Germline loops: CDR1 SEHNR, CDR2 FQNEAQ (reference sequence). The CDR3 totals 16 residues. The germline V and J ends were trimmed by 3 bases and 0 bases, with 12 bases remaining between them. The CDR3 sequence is CASSFRPRSSYNEQFF. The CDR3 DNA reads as TGTGCCAGCAGCTTCCGACCGCGGAGCTCCTACAATGAGCAGTTCTTC.